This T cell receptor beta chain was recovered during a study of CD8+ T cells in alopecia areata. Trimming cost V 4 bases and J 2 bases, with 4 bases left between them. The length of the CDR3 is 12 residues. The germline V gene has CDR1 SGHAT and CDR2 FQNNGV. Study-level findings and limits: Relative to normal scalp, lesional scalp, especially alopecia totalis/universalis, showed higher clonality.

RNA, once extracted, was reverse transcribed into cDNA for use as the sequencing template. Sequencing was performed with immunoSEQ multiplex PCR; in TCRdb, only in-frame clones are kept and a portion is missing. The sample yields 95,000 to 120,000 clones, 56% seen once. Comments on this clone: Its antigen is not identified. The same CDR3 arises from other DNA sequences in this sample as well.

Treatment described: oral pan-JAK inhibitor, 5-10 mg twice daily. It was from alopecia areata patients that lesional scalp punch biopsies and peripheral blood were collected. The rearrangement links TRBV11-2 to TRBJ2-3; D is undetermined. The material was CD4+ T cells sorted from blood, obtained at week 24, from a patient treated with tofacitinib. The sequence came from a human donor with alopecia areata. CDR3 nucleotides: TGTGCCAGCAGCTCGATCACAGATACGCAGTATTTT. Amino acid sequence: CASSSITDTQYF.